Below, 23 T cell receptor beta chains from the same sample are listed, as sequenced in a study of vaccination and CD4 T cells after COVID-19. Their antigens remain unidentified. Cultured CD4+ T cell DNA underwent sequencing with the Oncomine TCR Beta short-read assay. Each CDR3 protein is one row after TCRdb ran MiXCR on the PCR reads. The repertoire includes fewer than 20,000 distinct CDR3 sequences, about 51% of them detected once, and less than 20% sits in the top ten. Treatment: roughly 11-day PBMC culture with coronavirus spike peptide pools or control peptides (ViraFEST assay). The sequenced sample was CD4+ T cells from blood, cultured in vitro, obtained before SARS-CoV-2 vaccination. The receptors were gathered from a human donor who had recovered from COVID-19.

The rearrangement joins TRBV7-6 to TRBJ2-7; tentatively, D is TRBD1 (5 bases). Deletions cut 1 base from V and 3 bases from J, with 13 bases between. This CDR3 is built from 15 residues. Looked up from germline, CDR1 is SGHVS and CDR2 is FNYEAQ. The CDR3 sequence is CASSLEVDRYYEQYF. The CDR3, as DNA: TGTGCCAGCAGCTTAGAGGTTGACAGATACTACGAGCAGTACTTC. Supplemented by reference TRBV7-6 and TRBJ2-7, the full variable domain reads GAGVSQSPRYKVTKRGQDVALRCDPISGHVSLYWYRQALGQGPEFLTYFNYEAQQDKSGLPNDRFSAERPEGSISTLTIQRTEQRDSAMYRCASSLEVDRYYEQYFGPGTRLTVT.

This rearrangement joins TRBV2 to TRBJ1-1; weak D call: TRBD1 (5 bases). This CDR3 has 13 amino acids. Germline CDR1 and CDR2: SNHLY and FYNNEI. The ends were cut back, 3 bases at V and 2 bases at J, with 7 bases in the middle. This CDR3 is CASSDQGNTEAFF. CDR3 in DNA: TGTGCCAGCAGTGACCAGGGTAACACTGAAGCTTTCTTT.

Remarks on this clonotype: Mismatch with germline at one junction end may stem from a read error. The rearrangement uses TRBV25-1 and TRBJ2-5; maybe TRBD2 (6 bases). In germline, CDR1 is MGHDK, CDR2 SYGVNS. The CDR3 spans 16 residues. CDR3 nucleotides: TGTGCCAGCAGTGACTTCCGGGACTCCCCTCGAGAGGCCCAGTACTTC. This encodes CASSDFRDSPREAQYF.

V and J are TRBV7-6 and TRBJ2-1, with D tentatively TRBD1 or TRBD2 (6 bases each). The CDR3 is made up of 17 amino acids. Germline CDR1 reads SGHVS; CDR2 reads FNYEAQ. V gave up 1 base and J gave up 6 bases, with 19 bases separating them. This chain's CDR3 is CASSLESWRVGGNEQFF. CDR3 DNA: TGTGCCAGCAGCTTAGAGTCATGGAGGGTAGGGGGCAATGAGCAGTTCTTC. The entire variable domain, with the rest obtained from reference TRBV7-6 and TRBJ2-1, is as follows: GAGVSQSPRYKVTKRGQDVALRCDPISGHVSLYWYRQALGQGPEFLTYFNYEAQQDKSGLPNDRFSAERPEGSISTLTIQRTEQRDSAMYRCASSLESWRVGGNEQFFGPGTRLTVL.

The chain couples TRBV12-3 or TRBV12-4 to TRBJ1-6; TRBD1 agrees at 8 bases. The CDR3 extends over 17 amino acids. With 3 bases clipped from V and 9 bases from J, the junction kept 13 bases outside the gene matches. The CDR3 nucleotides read TGTGCCAGCAGTTTCTCCCCGAGGACAGGGAGGGCTTCACCCCTCCACTTT. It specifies CASSFSPRTGRASPLHF.

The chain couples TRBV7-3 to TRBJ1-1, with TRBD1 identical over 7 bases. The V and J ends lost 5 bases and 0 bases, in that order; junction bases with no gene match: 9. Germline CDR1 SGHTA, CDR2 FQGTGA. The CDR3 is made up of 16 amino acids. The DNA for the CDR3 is TGTGCCAGCAGCGCCTCAGGGGGTCTCATGAACACTGAAGCTTTCTTT. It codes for CASSASGGLMNTEAFF. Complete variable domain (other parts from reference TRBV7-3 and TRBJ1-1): GAGVSQTPSNKVTEKGKYVELRCDPISGHTALYWYRQSLGQGPEFLIYFQGTGAADDSGLPNDRFFAVRPEGSVSTLKIQRTERGDSAVYLCASSASGGLMNTEAFFGQGTRLTVV.

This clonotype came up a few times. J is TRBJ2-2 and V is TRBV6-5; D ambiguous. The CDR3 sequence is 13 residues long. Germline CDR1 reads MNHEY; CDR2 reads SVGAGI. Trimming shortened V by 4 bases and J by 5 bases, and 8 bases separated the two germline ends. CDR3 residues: CASSWPRTGELFF. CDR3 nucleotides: TGTGCCAGCAGTTGGCCCAGGACCGGGGAGCTGTTTTTT.

The CDR3 DNA is TGTGCCAGCAGTTTGTCCATACATCCATACACCTTC. It codes for CASSLSIHPYTF. The chain couples TRBV28 to TRBJ1-2; D is unclear. V was cut by 3 bases and J by 11 bases, with 13 bases left in between. CDR1 is MDHEN and CDR2 is SYDVKM in the germline V gene. This CDR3 contains 12 residues.

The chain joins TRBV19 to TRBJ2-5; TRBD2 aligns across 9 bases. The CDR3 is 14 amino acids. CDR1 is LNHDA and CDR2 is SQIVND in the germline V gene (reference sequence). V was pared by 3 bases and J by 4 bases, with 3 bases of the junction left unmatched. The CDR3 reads CASSISTSGETQYF. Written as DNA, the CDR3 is TGTGCCAGTAGTATTTCGACTAGCGGAGAGACCCAGTACTTC.

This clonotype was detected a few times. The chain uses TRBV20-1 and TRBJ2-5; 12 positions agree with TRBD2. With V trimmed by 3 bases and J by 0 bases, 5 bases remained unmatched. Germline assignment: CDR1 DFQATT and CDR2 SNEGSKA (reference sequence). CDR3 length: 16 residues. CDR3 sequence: CSARASGRAYQETQYF. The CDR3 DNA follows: TGCAGTGCTAGGGCTAGCGGGAGGGCGTACCAAGAGACCCAGTACTTC.

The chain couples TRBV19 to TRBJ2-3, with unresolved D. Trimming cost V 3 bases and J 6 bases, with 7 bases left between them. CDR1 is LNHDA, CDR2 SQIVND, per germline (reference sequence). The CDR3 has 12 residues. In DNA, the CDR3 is TGTGCCAGTAGTATCACCGCGGATACGCAGTATTTT. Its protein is CASSITADTQYF. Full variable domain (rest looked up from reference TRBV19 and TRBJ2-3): DGGITQSPKYLFRKEGQNVTLSCEQNLNHDAMYWYRQDPGQGLRLIYYSQIVNDFQKGDIAEGYSVSREKKESFPLTVTSAQKNPTAFYLCASSITADTQYFGPGTRLTVL.

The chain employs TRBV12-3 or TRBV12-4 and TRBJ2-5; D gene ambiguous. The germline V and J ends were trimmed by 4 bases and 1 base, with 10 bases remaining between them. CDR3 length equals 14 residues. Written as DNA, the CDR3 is TGTGCCAGCAGTTCCGTAAGTTTCCAAGAGACCCAGTACTTC. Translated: CASSSVSFQETQYF.

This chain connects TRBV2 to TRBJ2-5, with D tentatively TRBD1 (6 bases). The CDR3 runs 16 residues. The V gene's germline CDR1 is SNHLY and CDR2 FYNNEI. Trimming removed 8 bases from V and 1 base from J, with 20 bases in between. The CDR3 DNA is TGTGCCAGCGTAGGGGGATCACGAAGCCCCCAAGAGACCCAGTACTTC. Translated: CASVGGSRSPQETQYF.

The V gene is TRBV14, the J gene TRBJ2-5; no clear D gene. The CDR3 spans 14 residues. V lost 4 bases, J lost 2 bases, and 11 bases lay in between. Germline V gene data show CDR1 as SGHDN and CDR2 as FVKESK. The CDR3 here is CASSLKRVQETQYF. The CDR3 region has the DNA TGTGCCAGCAGCCTAAAAAGGGTACAAGAGACCCAGTACTTC.

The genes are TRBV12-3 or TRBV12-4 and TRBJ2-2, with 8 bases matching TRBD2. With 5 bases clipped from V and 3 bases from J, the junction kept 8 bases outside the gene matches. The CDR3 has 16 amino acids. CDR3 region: CASSPPAGADTGELFF. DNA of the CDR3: TGTGCCAGCAGTCCACCAGCGGGAGCGGACACCGGGGAGCTGTTTTTT.

The CDR3 loop is CASMRSGQGLLDGDAFF. CDR3 in DNA: TGTGCCAGCATGCGGTCGGGACAGGGTTTGTTAGATGGGGATGCTTTCTTT. The gene calls are TRBV6-1 and TRBJ1-1; 9 bases are a match to TRBD1. Germline lookup yields CDR1 MNHNS and CDR2 SASEGT. V gave up 7 bases and J gave up 11 bases; unmatched junction bases: 23. There are 17 residues in the CDR3.

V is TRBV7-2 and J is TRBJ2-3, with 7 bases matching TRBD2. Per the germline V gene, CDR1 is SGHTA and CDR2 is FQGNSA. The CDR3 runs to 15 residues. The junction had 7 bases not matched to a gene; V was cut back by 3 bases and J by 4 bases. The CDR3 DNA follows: TGTGCCAGCAGCTTCGGCGGGAGTGGGGCAGATACGCAGTATTTT. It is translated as CASSFGGSGADTQYF. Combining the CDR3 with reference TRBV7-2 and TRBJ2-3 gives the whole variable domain GAGVSQSPSNKVTEKGKDVELRCDPISGHTALYWYRQSLGQGLEFLIYFQGNSAPDKSGLPSDRFSAERTGGSVSTLTIQRTQQEDSAVYLCASSFGGSGADTQYFGPGTRLTVL.

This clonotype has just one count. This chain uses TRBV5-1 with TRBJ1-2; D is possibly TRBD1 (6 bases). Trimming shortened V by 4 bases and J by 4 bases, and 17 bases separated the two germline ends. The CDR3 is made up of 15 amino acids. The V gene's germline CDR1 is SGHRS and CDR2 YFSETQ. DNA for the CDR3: TGCGCCAGCAGCCCGGATCCGGGGGGGCTCTATGGCTACACCTTC. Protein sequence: CASSPDPGGLYGYTF.

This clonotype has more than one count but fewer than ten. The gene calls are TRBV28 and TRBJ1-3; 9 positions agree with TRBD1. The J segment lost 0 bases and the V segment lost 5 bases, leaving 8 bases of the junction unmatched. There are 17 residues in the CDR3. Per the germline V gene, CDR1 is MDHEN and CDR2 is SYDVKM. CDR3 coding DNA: TGTGCCAGCAGTAGACCGGGACAGGGACACTCTGGAAACACCATATATTTT. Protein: CASSRPGQGHSGNTIYF.

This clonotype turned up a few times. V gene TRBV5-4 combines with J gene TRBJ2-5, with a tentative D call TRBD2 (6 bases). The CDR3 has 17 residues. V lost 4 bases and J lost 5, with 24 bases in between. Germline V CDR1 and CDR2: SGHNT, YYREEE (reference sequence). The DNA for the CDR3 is TGTGCCAGCAGCCCCTCGCGTTCTACTAGCTATGAGGAGACCCAGTACTTC. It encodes CASSPSRSTSYEETQYF.

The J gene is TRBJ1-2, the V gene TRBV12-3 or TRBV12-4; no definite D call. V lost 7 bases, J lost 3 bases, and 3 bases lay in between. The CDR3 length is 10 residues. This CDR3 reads CASMDYGYTF. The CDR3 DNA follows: TGTGCCAGCATGGACTATGGCTACACCTTC.

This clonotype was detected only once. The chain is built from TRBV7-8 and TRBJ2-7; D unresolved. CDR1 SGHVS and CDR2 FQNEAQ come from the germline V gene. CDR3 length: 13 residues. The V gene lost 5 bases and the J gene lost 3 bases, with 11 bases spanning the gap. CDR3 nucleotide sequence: TGTGCCAGCAGCAATAGAGTGGGCTACGAGCAGTACTTC. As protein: CASSNRVGYEQYF.

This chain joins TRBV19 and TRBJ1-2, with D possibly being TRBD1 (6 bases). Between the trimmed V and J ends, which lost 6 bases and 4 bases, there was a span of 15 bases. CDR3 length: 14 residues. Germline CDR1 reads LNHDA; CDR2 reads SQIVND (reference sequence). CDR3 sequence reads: CASSTTGNSYGYTF. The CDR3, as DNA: TGTGCCAGTAGCACGACAGGAAATAGCTATGGCTACACCTTC. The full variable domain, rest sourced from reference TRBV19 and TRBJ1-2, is DGGITQSPKYLFRKEGQNVTLSCEQNLNHDAMYWYRQDPGQGLRLIYYSQIVNDFQKGDIAEGYSVSREKKESFPLTVTSAQKNPTAFYLCASSTTGNSYGYTFGSGTRLTVV.